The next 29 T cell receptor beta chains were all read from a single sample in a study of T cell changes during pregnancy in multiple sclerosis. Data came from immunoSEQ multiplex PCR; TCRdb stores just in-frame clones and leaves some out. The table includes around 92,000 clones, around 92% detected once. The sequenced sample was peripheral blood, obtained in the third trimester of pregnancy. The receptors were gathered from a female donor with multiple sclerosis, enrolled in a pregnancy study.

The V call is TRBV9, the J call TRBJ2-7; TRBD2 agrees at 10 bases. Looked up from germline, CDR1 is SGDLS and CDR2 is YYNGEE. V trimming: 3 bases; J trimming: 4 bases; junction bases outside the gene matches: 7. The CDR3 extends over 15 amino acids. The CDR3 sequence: CASSGAGGPVYEQYF. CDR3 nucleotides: TGTGCCAGCAGCGGAGCGGGAGGGCCGGTTTACGAGCAGTACTTC.

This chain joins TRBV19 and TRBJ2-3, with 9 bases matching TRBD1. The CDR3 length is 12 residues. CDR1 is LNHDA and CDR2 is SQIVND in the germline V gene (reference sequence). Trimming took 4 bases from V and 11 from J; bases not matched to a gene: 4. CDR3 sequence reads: CASSNPGQGQYF. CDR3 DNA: TGTGCCAGTAGTAACCCGGGACAGGGGCAGTATTTT. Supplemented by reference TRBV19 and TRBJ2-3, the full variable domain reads DGGITQSPKYLFRKEGQNVTLSCEQNLNHDAMYWYRQDPGQGLRLIYYSQIVNDFQKGDIAEGYSVSREKKESFPLTVTSAQKNPTAFYLCASSNPGQGQYFGPGTRLTVL.

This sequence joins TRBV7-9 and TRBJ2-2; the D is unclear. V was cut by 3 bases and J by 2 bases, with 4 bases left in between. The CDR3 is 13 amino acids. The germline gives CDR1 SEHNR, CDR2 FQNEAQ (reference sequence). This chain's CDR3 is CASSFSNTGELFF. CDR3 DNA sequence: TGTGCCAGCAGCTTTTCTAACACCGGGGAGCTGTTTTTT.

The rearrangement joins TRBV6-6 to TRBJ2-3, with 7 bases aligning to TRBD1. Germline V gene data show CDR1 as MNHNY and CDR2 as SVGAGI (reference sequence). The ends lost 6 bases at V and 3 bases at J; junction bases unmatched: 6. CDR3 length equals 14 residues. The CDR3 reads CASRWDRRTDTQYF. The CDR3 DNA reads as TGTGCCAGCAGATGGGACAGAAGGACAGATACGCAGTATTTT.

The CDR3 nucleotides read TGTGCCAGCAGTTCAGGGGGCACTGAAGCTTTCTTT. Translation: CASSSGGTEAFF. The rearrangement links TRBV27 to TRBJ1-1, with TRBD1 identical over 7 bases. The CDR3 has 12 residues. J gave up 4 bases and V 4 bases, and 0 bases lay outside the gene matches. Germline V gives CDR1 MNHEY, CDR2 SMNVEV (reference sequence).

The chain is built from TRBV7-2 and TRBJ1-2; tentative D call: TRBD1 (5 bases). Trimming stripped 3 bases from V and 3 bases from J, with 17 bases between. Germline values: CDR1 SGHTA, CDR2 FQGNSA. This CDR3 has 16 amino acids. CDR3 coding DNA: TGTGCCAGCAGCTTGAGTAGGGCGACGGGGGACTATGGCTACACCTTC. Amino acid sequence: CASSLSRATGDYGYTF.

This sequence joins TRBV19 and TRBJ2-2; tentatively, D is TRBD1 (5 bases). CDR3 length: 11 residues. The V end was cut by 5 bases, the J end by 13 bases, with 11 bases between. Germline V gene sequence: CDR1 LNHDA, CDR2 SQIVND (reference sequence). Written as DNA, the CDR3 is TGTGCCAGTAGTTCAGGGCTTATGCTGTTTTTT. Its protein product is CASSSGLMLFF.

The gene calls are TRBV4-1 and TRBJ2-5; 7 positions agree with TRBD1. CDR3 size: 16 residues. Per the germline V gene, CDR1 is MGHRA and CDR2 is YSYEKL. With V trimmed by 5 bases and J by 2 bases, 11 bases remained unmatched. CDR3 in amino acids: CASSEWSGQIQETQYF. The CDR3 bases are TGCGCCAGCAGCGAGTGGTCGGGACAGATACAAGAGACCCAGTACTTC.

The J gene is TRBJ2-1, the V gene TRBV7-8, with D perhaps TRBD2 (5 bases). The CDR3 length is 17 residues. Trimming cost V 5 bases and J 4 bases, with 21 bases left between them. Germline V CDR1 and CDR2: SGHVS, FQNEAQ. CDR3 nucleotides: TGTGCCAGCAGCCCACAAATTGGCGTCGGGGTATACAATGAGCAGTTCTTC. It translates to CASSPQIGVGVYNEQFF.

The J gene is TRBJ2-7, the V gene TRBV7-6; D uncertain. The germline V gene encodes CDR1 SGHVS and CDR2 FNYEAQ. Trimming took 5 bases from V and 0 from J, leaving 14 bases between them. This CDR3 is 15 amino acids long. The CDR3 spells CASSPSDLSSYEQYF. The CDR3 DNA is TGTGCCAGCAGCCCGAGCGACTTGAGCTCCTACGAGCAGTACTTC. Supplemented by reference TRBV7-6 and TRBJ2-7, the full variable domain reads GAGVSQSPRYKVTKRGQDVALRCDPISGHVSLYWYRQALGQGPEFLTYFNYEAQQDKSGLPNDRFSAERPEGSISTLTIQRTEQRDSAMYRCASSPSDLSSYEQYFGPGTRLTVT.

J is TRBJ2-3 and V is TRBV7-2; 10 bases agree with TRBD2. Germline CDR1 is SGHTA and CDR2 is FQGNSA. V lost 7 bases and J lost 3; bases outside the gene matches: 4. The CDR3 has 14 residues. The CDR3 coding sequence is TGTGCCAGCACCACTAGCGGGACAACAGATACGCAGTATTTT. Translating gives CASTTSGTTDTQYF.

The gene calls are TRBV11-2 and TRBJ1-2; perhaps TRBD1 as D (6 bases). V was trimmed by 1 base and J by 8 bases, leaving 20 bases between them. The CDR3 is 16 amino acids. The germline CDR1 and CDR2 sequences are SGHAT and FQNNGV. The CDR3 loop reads CASSLGSGQILRGYTF. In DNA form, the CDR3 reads TGTGCCAGCAGCTTAGGGTCTGGACAGATATTGAGAGGCTACACCTTC. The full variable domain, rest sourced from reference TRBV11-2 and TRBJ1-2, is EAGVAQSPRYKIIEKRQSVAFWCNPISGHATLYWYQQILGQGPKLLIQFQNNGVVDDSQLPKDRFSAERLKGVDSTLKIQPAKLEDSAVYLCASSLGSGQILRGYTFGSGTRLTVV.

The chain's CDR3 is CATGTGGLPYEQYF. In DNA, the CDR3 is TGTGCCACCGGGACAGGGGGACTTCCCTACGAGCAGTACTTC. The rearrangement joins TRBV19 to TRBJ2-7; 11 nucleotides line up with TRBD1. Germline V CDR1 and CDR2: LNHDA, SQIVND (reference sequence). CDR3 size: 14 residues. V lost 10 bases, J lost 2 bases, and 7 bases stayed unmatched. Full variable domain (missing parts from reference TRBV19 and TRBJ2-7): DGGITQSPKYLFRKEGQNVTLSCEQNLNHDAMYWYRQDPGQGLRLIYYSQIVNDFQKGDIAEGYSVSREKKESFPLTVTSAQKNPTAFYLCATGTGGLPYEQYFGPGTRLTVT.

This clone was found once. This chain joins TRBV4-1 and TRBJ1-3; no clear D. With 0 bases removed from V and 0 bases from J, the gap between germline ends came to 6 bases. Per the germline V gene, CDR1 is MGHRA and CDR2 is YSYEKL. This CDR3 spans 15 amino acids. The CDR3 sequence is CASSQDTDSGNTIYF. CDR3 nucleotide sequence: TGCGCCAGCAGCCAAGATACAGACTCTGGAAACACCATATATTTT.

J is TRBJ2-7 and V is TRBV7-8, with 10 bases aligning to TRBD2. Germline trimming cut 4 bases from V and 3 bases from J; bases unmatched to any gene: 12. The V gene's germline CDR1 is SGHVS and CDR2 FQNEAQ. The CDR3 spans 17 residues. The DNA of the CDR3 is TGTGCCAGCAGCTGGGGACTAGCGAGTAGGCTGGGCTACGAGCAGTACTTC. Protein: CASSWGLASRLGYEQYF.

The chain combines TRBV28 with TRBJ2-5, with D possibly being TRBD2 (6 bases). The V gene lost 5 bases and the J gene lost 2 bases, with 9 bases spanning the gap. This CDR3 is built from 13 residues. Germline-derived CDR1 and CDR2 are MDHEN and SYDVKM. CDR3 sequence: CASSPGGQETQYF. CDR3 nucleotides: TGTGCCAGCAGTCCCGGGGGACAAGAGACCCAGTACTTC.

The CDR3 here is CASSGRDRRTDTQYF. The CDR3 DNA sequence: TGTGCCAGCAGTGGGAGGGACAGGAGGACAGATACGCAGTATTTT. This chain uses TRBV2 with TRBJ2-3, with TRBD1 identical over 8 bases. This CDR3 is 15 amino acids long. After removal of 4 bases from V and 3 bases from J, the junction contained 6 bases not matched to a gene. Per germline, CDR1 SNHLY and CDR2 FYNNEI.

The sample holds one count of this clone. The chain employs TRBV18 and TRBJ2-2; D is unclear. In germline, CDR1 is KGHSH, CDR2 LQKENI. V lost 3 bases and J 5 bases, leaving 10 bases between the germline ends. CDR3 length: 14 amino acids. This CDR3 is CASSPPGSTGELFF. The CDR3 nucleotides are TGTGCCAGCTCACCCCCCGGGTCTACCGGGGAGCTGTTTTTT.

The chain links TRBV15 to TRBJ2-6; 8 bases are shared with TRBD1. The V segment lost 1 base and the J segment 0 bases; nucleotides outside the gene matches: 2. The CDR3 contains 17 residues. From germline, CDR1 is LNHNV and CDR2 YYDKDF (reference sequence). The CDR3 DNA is TGTGCCACCAGCAGAGCGGGACAGGTCTCTGGGGCCAACGTCCTGACTTTC. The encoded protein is CATSRAGQVSGANVLTF.

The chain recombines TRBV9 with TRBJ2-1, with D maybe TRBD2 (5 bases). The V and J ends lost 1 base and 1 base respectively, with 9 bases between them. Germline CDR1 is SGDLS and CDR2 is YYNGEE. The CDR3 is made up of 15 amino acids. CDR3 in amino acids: CASSVIGSSYNEQFF. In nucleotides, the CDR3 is TGTGCCAGCAGCGTAATTGGGAGTTCCTACAATGAGCAGTTCTTC.

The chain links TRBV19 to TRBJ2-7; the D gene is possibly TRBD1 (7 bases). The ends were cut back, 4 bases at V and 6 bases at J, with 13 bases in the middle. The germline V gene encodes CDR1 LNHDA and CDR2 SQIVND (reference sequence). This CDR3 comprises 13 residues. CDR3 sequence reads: CASSTQGGLEQYF. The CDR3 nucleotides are TGTGCCAGTAGTACTCAGGGGGGTCTCGAGCAGTACTTC.

The CDR3 is CASSYSGLEDYEQYF. CDR3 sequence (DNA): TGTGCCAGCAGTTACTCGGGGCTAGAGGACTACGAGCAGTACTTC. This chain uses TRBV6-6 with TRBJ2-7, with a weak D call TRBD1 (5 bases). The germline V gene encodes CDR1 MNHNY and CDR2 SVGAGI (reference sequence). The CDR3 extends over 15 amino acids. V lost 0 bases and J lost 3, with 12 bases in between.

This CDR3 reads CASHQQGRAGELFF. CDR3 sequence (DNA): TGTGCCAGCCACCAACAGGGGCGGGCCGGGGAGCTGTTTTTT. The gene calls are TRBV27 and TRBJ2-2; 7 bases are shared with TRBD1. Per germline, CDR1 MNHEY and CDR2 SMNVEV (reference sequence). Unmatched junction bases numbered 9, after V lost 8 bases and J lost 6 bases. The CDR3 contains 14 residues.

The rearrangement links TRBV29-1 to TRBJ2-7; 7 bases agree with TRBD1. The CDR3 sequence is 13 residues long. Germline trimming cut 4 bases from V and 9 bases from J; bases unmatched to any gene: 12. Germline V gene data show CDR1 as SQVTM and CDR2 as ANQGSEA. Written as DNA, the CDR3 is TGCAGCGTTGTGGGGACAGTCGGTTCTGCGCAGTACTTC. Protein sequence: CSVVGTVGSAQYF.

This CDR3 is CASSPYEGTYNEQFF. In DNA, the CDR3 is TGTGCCAGCAGTCCGTACGAGGGTACCTACAATGAGCAGTTCTTC. The chain joins TRBV27 to TRBJ2-1; perhaps TRBD2 as D (5 bases). Germline V CDR1 and CDR2: MNHEY, SMNVEV (reference sequence). This CDR3 is built from 15 residues. Trimming cost V 5 bases and J 2 bases, with 13 bases left between them.

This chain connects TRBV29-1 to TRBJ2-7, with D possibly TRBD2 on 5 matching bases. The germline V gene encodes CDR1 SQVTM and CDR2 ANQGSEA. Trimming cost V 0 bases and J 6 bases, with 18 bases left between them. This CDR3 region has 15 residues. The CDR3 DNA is TGCAGCGTTGAAGATGGTGGACCTCTACGGGGCGAGCAGTACTTC. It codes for CSVEDGGPLRGEQYF.

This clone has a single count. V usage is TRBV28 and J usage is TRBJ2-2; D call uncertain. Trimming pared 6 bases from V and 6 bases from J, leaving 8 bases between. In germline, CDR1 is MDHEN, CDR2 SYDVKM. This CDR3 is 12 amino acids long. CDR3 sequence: CASRRPPGELFF. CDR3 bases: TGTGCCAGCAGGAGGCCGCCCGGGGAGCTGTTTTTT.

CDR3 residues: CASSIDRASSYEQYF. As DNA, the CDR3 is TGTGCCAGTAGTATAGACAGGGCCTCCTCCTACGAGCAGTACTTC. The V gene is TRBV19, the J gene TRBJ2-7; a possible D gene is TRBD1 (5 bases). The CDR3 has 15 residues. Germline CDR1 reads LNHDA; CDR2 reads SQIVND (reference sequence). V was clipped by 0 bases and J by 0 bases, with 9 bases between them.

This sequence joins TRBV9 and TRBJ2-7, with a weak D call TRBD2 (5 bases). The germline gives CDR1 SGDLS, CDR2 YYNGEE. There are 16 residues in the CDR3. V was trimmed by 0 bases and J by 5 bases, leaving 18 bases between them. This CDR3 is CASSVAWLTRDDEQYF. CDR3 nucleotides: TGTGCCAGCAGCGTAGCTTGGCTGACGAGGGATGACGAGCAGTACTTC.